These 16 T cell receptor beta chains were sequenced from one sample in a study of CD8 T cells in ankylosing spondylitis. Points from the study as a whole: Ankylosing spondylitis blood appeared to be characterized by a TCR beta motif of roughly eight highly homologous variants.

TCRdb passed the 5' RACE reads through MiXCR, listing each CDR3 protein once. This repertoire shows some 840,000 distinct CDR3 sequences, approximately 12% found once; its top ten account for 0.51%. No antigens are known for them. Sequencing used blood, either unsorted or a sorted T cell fraction (not recorded which). The receptors were sampled from a male donor with ankylosing spondylitis.

The genes are TRBV7-2 and TRBJ2-7; 7 bases fit TRBD1. This CDR3 region has 16 residues. With 1 base clipped from V and 2 bases from J, the junction kept 8 bases outside the gene matches. From germline, CDR1 is SGHTA and CDR2 FQGNSA. The CDR3 region is CASSLGHRGIPYEQYF. The CDR3 nucleotides read TGTGCCAGCAGCTTAGGTCACAGGGGAATCCCCTACGAGCAGTACTTC. Drawing the rest from reference TRBV7-2 and TRBJ2-7, the complete variable domain is GAGVSQSPSNKVTEKGKDVELRCDPISGHTALYWYRQSLGQGLEFLIYFQGNSAPDKSGLPSDRFSAERTGGSVSTLTIQRTQQEDSAVYLCASSLGHRGIPYEQYFGPGTRLTVT.

A few counts support this clonotype. The rearrangement joins TRBV9 to TRBJ1-2; 8 bases are shared with TRBD1. V gave up 3 bases and J gave up 7 bases; unmatched junction bases: 8. The CDR3 is made up of 14 amino acids. CDR1 and CDR2 from the germline V gene are SGDLS and YYNGEE. This chain's CDR3 is CASSARTGQGGYTF. In DNA, the CDR3 is TGTGCCAGCAGCGCACGGACAGGGCAGGGTGGCTACACCTTC.

The chain is built from TRBV12-3 or TRBV12-4 and TRBJ2-7, with 11 nucleotides matching TRBD1. V gave up 4 bases and J gave up 6 bases; unmatched junction bases: 5. The CDR3 has 14 amino acids. The CDR3 nucleotides are TGTGCCAGCAGTTCGTGGACAGGGGGCAGCGAGCAGTACTTC. This encodes CASSSWTGGSEQYF.

J is TRBJ1-6 and V is TRBV13; 7 positions agree with TRBD1. CDR1 PRHDT and CDR2 FYEKMQ come from the germline V gene (reference sequence). The CDR3 sequence is 14 residues long. V lost 4 bases and J lost 8; bases outside the gene matches: 5. This chain's CDR3 is CASSSRDSDSPLHF. The CDR3 DNA sequence: TGTGCCAGCAGCTCCCGGGACAGCGATTCACCCCTCCACTTT.

This clonotype was counted a few times. The chain joins TRBV5-1 to TRBJ2-5; the match to TRBD2 covers 7 bases. The CDR3 runs 16 residues. Germline V gives CDR1 SGHRS, CDR2 YFSETQ. Trimming took 0 bases from V and 5 from J; bases not matched to a gene: 10. CDR3 bases: TGCGCCAGCAGCTTGGGGGGTAGCGGGCCCTCTGAGACCCAGTACTTC. This sequence encodes CASSLGGSGPSETQYF.

This clonotype was counted a single time. The chain carries TRBV5-1 and TRBJ1-2; D uncertain. The V gene's germline CDR1 is SGHRS and CDR2 YFSETQ. Trimming stripped 7 bases from V and 7 bases from J, with 17 bases between. CDR3 size: 13 residues. CDR3 in amino acids: CASADQEQGGYTF. CDR3 sequence (DNA): TGCGCCAGCGCCGACCAGGAGCAAGGTGGCTACACCTTC.

The table lists this clonotype with a few counts. The J gene is TRBJ1-1, the V gene TRBV18, with 11 bases aligning to TRBD1. The ends lost 2 bases at V and 8 bases at J; junction bases unmatched: 7. CDR1 is KGHSH, CDR2 LQKENI, per germline. This CDR3 is built from 15 residues. The CDR3 sequence is CASSPAGTGGMEAFF. The CDR3 region has the DNA TGTGCCAGCTCACCAGCCGGGACAGGGGGTATGGAAGCTTTCTTT. The entire variable domain, with the rest obtained from reference TRBV18 and TRBJ1-1, is as follows: NAGVMQNPRHLVRRRGQEARLRCSPMKGHSHVYWYRQLPEEGLKFMVYLQKENIIDESGMPKERFSAEFPKEGPSILRIQQVVRGDSAAYFCASSPAGTGGMEAFFGQGTRLTVV.

J is TRBJ2-7 and V is TRBV7-2; 11 nucleotides align to TRBD2. The V and J ends lost 7 bases and 3 bases, in that order; junction bases with no gene match: 8. This CDR3 is 15 amino acids long. Germline V gene sequence: CDR1 SGHTA, CDR2 FQGNSA. The CDR3 reads CASILSLAGGYEQYF. In nucleotides, the CDR3 is TGTGCCAGCATCCTTTCTCTAGCGGGGGGCTACGAGCAGTACTTC.

The chain uses TRBV7-9 and TRBJ2-3, with D maybe TRBD1 (6 bases). V gave up 8 bases and J gave up 4 bases, with 19 bases separating them. The CDR3 consists of 15 residues. Germline loops: CDR1 SEHNR, CDR2 FQNEAQ (reference sequence). The CDR3 DNA sequence: TGTGCCAGCGGGCAGGGGCGCGGTGCCGCAGATACGCAGTATTTT. This gives the protein CASGQGRGAADTQYF.

V and J are TRBV5-1 and TRBJ2-7, with 12 bases aligning to TRBD2. The CDR3 is 15 residues long. The ends lost 2 bases at V and 4 bases at J; junction bases unmatched: 4. The V gene's germline CDR1 is SGHRS and CDR2 YFSETQ. In nucleotides, the CDR3 is TGCGCCAGCAGCTTCCTGACTAGCGGGGGTTACGAGCAGTACTTC. Its translation is CASSFLTSGGYEQYF.

The J gene is TRBJ1-1, the V gene TRBV20-1; D remains unclear. CDR3 size: 14 residues. The germline CDR1 and CDR2 sequences are DFQATT and SNEGSKA (reference sequence). Trimming took off 6 bases at V and 0 bases at J, with 14 bases between the two ends. The DNA of the CDR3 is TGCAGTGCCTTGTTGACACCCATGAACACTGAAGCTTTCTTT. It translates to CSALLTPMNTEAFF.

A few counts support this clonotype. The rearrangement links TRBV18 to TRBJ2-5, with TRBD2 matching over 10 bases. Trimming removed 1 base from V and 4 bases from J; junction bases left unmatched: 6. CDR3 size: 16 residues. Per germline, CDR1 KGHSH and CDR2 LQKENI. CDR3 amino acids: CASSPRRLAGVETQYF. CDR3 nucleotide sequence: TGTGCCAGCTCACCACGTCGTCTAGCGGGAGTAGAGACCCAGTACTTC. Variable domain in full (rest from reference TRBV18 and TRBJ2-5): NAGVMQNPRHLVRRRGQEARLRCSPMKGHSHVYWYRQLPEEGLKFMVYLQKENIIDESGMPKERFSAEFPKEGPSILRIQQVVRGDSAAYFCASSPRRLAGVETQYFGPGTRLLVL.

This clonotype was counted at least ten times. This chain uses TRBV29-1 with TRBJ2-1; D uncertain. This CDR3 contains 13 residues. Trimming took 5 bases from V and 0 from J, leaving 8 bases between them. In germline, CDR1 is SQVTM, CDR2 ANQGSEA. The CDR3 region has the DNA TGCAGCGTTCGGGCTAGCTCCTACAATGAGCAGTTCTTC. Translating gives CSVRASSYNEQFF.

This chain connects TRBV4-2 to TRBJ2-7, with TRBD2 matching over 8 bases. This CDR3 spans 16 amino acids. Unmatched junction bases numbered 9, after V lost 3 bases and J lost 2 bases. CDR1 LGHNA and CDR2 YNFKEQ come from the germline V gene. CDR3 nucleotides: TGTGCCAGCAGCCAGGAACTAGCGGAGGGACCCTACGAGCAGTACTTC. It encodes CASSQELAEGPYEQYF.

This clonotype was picked up a small number of times. The chain employs TRBV20-1 and TRBJ1-2, with TRBD1 identical over 7 bases. Germline CDR1 reads DFQATT; CDR2 reads SNEGSKA (reference sequence). V trimming: 2 bases; J trimming: 2 bases; junction bases outside the gene matches: 8. This CDR3 is 15 amino acids long. The CDR3 protein is CSARPGGTVNYGYTF. The CDR3 region has the DNA TGCAGTGCTAGACCCGGAGGGACAGTGAACTATGGCTACACCTTC.

There are a few counts of this clonotype. The genes are TRBV9 and TRBJ2-3; 10 bases fit TRBD1. J gave up 2 bases and V 1 base, and 4 bases lay outside the gene matches. Germline V CDR1 and CDR2: SGDLS, YYNGEE. The CDR3 spans 16 residues. CDR3 amino acids: CASSVRGQGTTDTQYF. DNA for the CDR3: TGTGCCAGCAGCGTAAGGGGACAGGGGACCACAGATACGCAGTATTTT.